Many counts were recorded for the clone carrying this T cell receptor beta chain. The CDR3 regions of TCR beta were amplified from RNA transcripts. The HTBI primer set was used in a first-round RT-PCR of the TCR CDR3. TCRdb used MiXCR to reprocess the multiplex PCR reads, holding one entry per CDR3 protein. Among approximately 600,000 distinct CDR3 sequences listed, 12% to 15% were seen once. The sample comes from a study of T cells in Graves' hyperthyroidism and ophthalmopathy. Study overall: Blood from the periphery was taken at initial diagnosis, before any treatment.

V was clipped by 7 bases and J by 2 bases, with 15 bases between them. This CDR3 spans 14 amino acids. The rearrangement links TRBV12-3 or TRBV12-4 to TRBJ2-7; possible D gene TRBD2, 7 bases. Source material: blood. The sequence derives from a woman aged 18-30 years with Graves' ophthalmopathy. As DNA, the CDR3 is TGTGCCAGCACCAAAGGGGGGGCCCCCTACGAGCAGTACTTC. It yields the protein CASTKGGAPYEQYF.